The clone carrying this T cell receptor (beta chain) has a count of ten or more. Its antigen remains unidentified. Germline V lookup: CDR1 MNHNS, CDR2 SASEGT. V was shortened by 0 bases and J by 7 bases, with 3 bases between the two germline ends. This CDR3 is 11 amino acids long. The sample is drawn from a study of regulatory T cells in long-lasting Graves disease. Overall study context: Disease was considered persistent Graves' disease after over 5 years of antithyroid drugs (with positive TSH receptor antibodies).

Study-level findings and limits: Repertoires from persistent disease leaned toward TRBV28, TRBJ1-2 and TRBJ2-5.

Stated time point: persistent/refractory GD, antithyroid drugs over 5 years with positive TRAb. PBMC-extracted RNA yielded the TCR library. Criteria from the American Thyroid Association guidelines were applied to diagnose Graves' disease. To make TCR beta libraries, researchers used iRepertoire HTBI primers and Arm-PCR of CDR3 regions. MiXCR was run by TCRdb on the multiplex PCR reads, yielding one entry per CDR3 protein. The repertoire includes 300,000 to 350,000 distinct CDR3 sequences, 15% to 20% of them detected once, and less than 35% sits in the top ten. The J gene is TRBJ1-1, the V gene TRBV6-1; no firm D call. This TCR came from a female donor with Graves disease. The material sequenced was peripheral blood mononuclear cells (PBMCs), taken when the disease was refractory, from a patient treated with antithyroid drugs. The CDR3 loop is CASSEAVEAFF. The DNA of the CDR3 is TGTGCCAGCAGTGAAGCGGTTGAAGCTTTCTTT.